This is a list of T cell receptor beta chains from one sample in a study of CD8 T cells in Susac syndrome. TCRdb ran MiXCR on the immunoSEQ multiplex PCR reads and lists one entry per CDR3 protein. The sample includes about 180,000 distinct CDR3 sequences, 85% to 95% of them seen just once. Sequencing used CD4+ T cells from PBMCs. The receptors were sampled from a human donor with Susac syndrome. CDR3s include the opening cysteine and the closing phenylalanine or tryptophan. D genes are given only for firm matches. The size field is filled for only some rows; it gives once, few, many or a size class.

j_call,v_call,clone_size,d_call,cdr3_aa,cdr3_nt
TRBJ2-1,TRBV18,.,TRBD1,CASSPYGTAQQFF,TGTGCCAGCTCACCATATGGGACAGCCCAGCAGTTCTTC
TRBJ1-5,TRBV6-2/TRBV6-3,.,.,CASRSWEDNQPQHF,TGTGCCAGCAGGTCTTGGGAGGACAATCAGCCCCAGCATTTT
TRBJ2-1,TRBV14,.,.,CASSQAQLSRLSSYNEQFF,TGTGCCAGCAGCCAAGCCCAACTCAGCAGACTAAGCTCCTACAATGAGCAGTTCTTC
TRBJ2-3,TRBV7-2,.,TRBD2,CASRRGLAGGPSTDTQYF,TGTGCCAGCAGACGAGGACTAGCGGGGGGGCCTAGCACAGATACGCAGTATTTT
TRBJ2-6,TRBV5-1,.,.,CATQTEASFSGANVLTF,TGCGCCACCCAGACAGAGGCGTCCTTCTCTGGGGCCAACGTCCTGACTTTC
TRBJ2-1,TRBV9,.,.,CASSVDPSYNEQFF,TGTGCCAGCAGCGTAGATCCAAGCTACAATGAGCAGTTCTTC
TRBJ2-7,TRBV14,.,.,CASSRTGYEQYF,TGTGCCAGCAGCCGGACTGGCTACGAGCAGTACTTC
TRBJ1-5,TRBV6-2/TRBV6-3,.,.,CASSYSPLSNQPQHF,TGTGCCAGCAGTTACTCACCACTTTCCAATCAGCCCCAGCATTTT
TRBJ2-3,TRBV4-1,.,TRBD1,CASSQGAGTGGTDTQYF,TGCGCCAGCAGCCAAGGGGCCGGGACAGGGGGCACAGATACGCAGTATTTT
TRBJ1-1,TRBV5-1,.,.,CASSLASSNTEAFF,TGCGCCAGCAGCTTGGCAAGCTCGAACACTGAAGCTTTCTTT
TRBJ1-2,TRBV27,.,.,CASSARGAQGGYTF,TGTGCCAGCAGCGCGCGAGGCGCCCAGGGAGGCTACACCTTC
TRBJ2-1,TRBV20-1,.,.,CSAFSGRENEQFF,TGCAGTGCCTTCAGCGGGCGGGAAAATGAGCAGTTCTTC
TRBJ2-1,TRBV20-1,.,.,CSAGWGDEQFF,TGCAGTGCGGGGTGGGGTGATGAGCAGTTCTTC
TRBJ1-5,TRBV29-1,.,.,CSVAVGADQPQHF,TGCAGCGTTGCGGTAGGGGCAGATCAGCCCCAGCATTTT
TRBJ1-1,TRBV20-1,.,TRBD1,CSARDQQGVAEAFF,TGCAGTGCTAGAGATCAGCAGGGGGTGGCTGAAGCTTTCTTT
TRBJ2-1,TRBV7-8,.,TRBD2,CASSLPRLAGVRDEQFF,TGTGCCAGCAGCTTACCTCGACTAGCGGGAGTGAGAGATGAGCAGTTCTTC
TRBJ2-5,TRBV20-1,.,.,CSAQKDPTQETQYF,TGCAGTGCTCAAAAGGACCCGACCCAAGAGACCCAGTACTTC
TRBJ2-5,TRBV10-3,.,.,CAIRVTGKETQYF,TGTGCCATCAGGGTCACTGGCAAAGAGACCCAGTACTTC
TRBJ1-1,TRBV29-1,.,TRBD1,CSARQGEPMNTEAFF,TGCAGCGCGAGACAGGGTGAACCCATGAACACTGAAGCTTTCTTT
TRBJ2-5,TRBV7-8,.,.,CASSFGLEETQYF,TGTGCCAGCAGCTTCGGACTCGAAGAGACCCAGTACTTC
TRBJ1-4,TRBV28,.,TRBD1,CASSLSKGQGAGEKLFF,TGTGCCAGCAGTTTGTCGAAGGGACAGGGGGCAGGGGAAAAACTGTTTTTT
TRBJ1-1,TRBV5-1,.,.,CASSLEGTTNTEAFF,TGCGCCAGCAGCTTGGAAGGCACAACTAACACTGAAGCTTTCTTT
TRBJ1-5,TRBV3-1,.,.,CASSQGPLPQHF,TGTGCCAGCAGCCAAGGGCCTCTACCCCAGCATTTT
TRBJ2-7,TRBV5-1,.,TRBD1,CASSVTGTGDEQYF,TGCGCCAGCAGCGTGACCGGGACAGGGGACGAGCAGTACTTC
TRBJ1-1,TRBV18,once,.,CASSPPGMYSEAFF,TGTGCCAGCTCACCCCCAGGGATGTACTCTGAAGCTTTCTTT
TRBJ2-5,TRBV10-3,.,.,CAISGPGPARQETQYF,TGTGCCATCAGTGGGCCGGGACCAGCACGCCAAGAGACCCAGTACTTC
TRBJ1-5,TRBV28,.,.,CASNPMTGGAGQPQHF,TGTGCCAGCAACCCTATGACGGGGGGAGCGGGTCAGCCCCAGCATTTT
TRBJ2-2,TRBV7-8,.,.,CASSLAPWTNTGELFF,TGTGCCAGCAGCTTAGCTCCCTGGACGAACACCGGGGAGCTGTTTTTT
TRBJ2-7,TRBV27,.,TRBD2,CASSQRGEQYF,TGTGCCAGCAGTCAGCGGGGCGAGCAGTACTTC
TRBJ2-5,TRBV19,.,TRBD2,CASSIGAGGQETQYF,TGTGCCAGTAGTATCGGTGCGGGGGGCCAAGAGACCCAGTACTTC
TRBJ2-1,TRBV7-8,.,TRBD1,CASSFGTGGNNEQFF,TGTGCCAGCAGCTTCGGGACAGGGGGCAACAATGAGCAGTTCTTC
TRBJ2-3,TRBV6-6,.,.,CASTTTDTQYF,TGTGCCAGCACCACGACAGATACGCAGTATTTT